This T cell receptor (beta chain) was obtained from a study of cytomegalovirus exposure and HLA in healthy donors. Regarding the study as a whole: The TCR clusters that emerged in the first cohort tended, a later analysis found, to co-occur in the approximately 130 validation repertoires.

Details on this clone: What it binds is not known.

CDR1 and CDR2 from the germline V gene are GTSNPN and SVGIG (reference sequence). J lost 10 bases, V lost 3 bases, and 8 bases had no gene match. CDR3 length: 12 amino acids. The method was immunoSEQ multiplex PCR; TCRdb's version includes in-frame clones alone and lacks a portion of them. The sample has about 72,000 clones; about 95% are singletons. The sequence was obtained from a woman aged 18-35 years in good health and CMV-seropositive. This chain joins TRBV30 and TRBJ2-5; 7 nucleotides match TRBD2. Sample: PBMCs. CDR3 DNA: TGTGCCTGGAGGGGAATTGGGGGGGACCAGTACTTC. Protein: CAWRGIGGDQYF.